This passage covers 18 T cell receptor beta chains from one sample sequenced in a study of blood T cell repertoires in COVID-19 (dated by TCRdb to 2020 to 2022). To prepare the library, the immunoSEQ multiplex PCR assay was applied. TCRdb retrieved this table from immuneACCESS and kept in-frame rearrangements only. Not all clones are present; in checked studies, unresolved V genes account for under half, and no reason is known for the remainder. The sample profile shows approximately 60,000 clones; around 85% of them were found once. The top ten constitute roughly 18% of the sample. Source material: peripheral blood. The receptors shown here come from a man aged 55 to 69 with acute or convalescent COVID-19.

In its sample, this clone was seen a few times. The genes are TRBV29-1 and TRBJ2-2, with 9 bases matching TRBD1. This CDR3 contains 15 residues. Germline CDR1 and CDR2: SQVTM and ANQGSEA. The ends lost 5 bases at V and 4 bases at J; junction bases unmatched: 8. DNA of the CDR3: TGCAGCGTTAGATTACAGGGGGCCGGCACCGGGGAGCTGTTTTTT. Translating gives CSVRLQGAGTGELFF.

The chain employs TRBV19 and TRBJ1-1; perhaps TRBD1 as D (5 bases). Per germline, CDR1 LNHDA and CDR2 SQIVND (reference sequence). With 4 bases removed from V and 1 base from J, the gap between germline ends came to 10 bases. The CDR3 loop spans 14 amino acids. CDR3 DNA: TGTGCCAGTAGTACCAGACAGTCGAACACTGAAGCTTTCTTT. Amino acids: CASSTRQSNTEAFF.

This clone appeared a few times. The chain links TRBV7-2 to TRBJ2-1; 8 bases are a match to TRBD1. Trimming at V came to 1 base and at J to 8 bases, leaving 7 bases not matched to a gene. This CDR3 is built from 15 residues. In germline, CDR1 is SGHTA, CDR2 FQGNSA. The CDR3, as DNA: TGTGCCAGCAGCTTAGGACAGGGGATAGACTATGAGCAGTTCTTC. Its translation: CASSLGQGIDYEQFF.

In nucleotides, the CDR3 is TGTGCCAGCAGCCCTGGACAGAACTTCCAGCAGTACTTC. Encoded protein: CASSPGQNFQQYF. This chain links TRBV12-3 or TRBV12-4 with TRBJ2-7; D possibly corresponds to TRBD1 (6 bases). The CDR3 extends over 13 amino acids. Trimming shortened V by 6 bases and J by 8 bases, and 17 bases separated the two germline ends.

The V and J genes are TRBV5-1 and TRBJ2-7; TRBD1 aligns across 7 bases. Trimming removed 4 bases from V and 0 bases from J; junction bases left unmatched: 4. This CDR3 region has 14 residues. Germline-derived CDR1 and CDR2 are SGHRS and YFSETQ. The CDR3 nucleotides are TGCGCCAGCAGCCCGACAGGGCTCTCCTACGAGCAGTACTTC. It specifies CASSPTGLSYEQYF.

The chain has TRBV9 and TRBJ1-6; D may be TRBD1 (6 bases). From germline, CDR1 is SGDLS and CDR2 YYNGEE. The germline V and J ends were trimmed by 0 bases and 13 bases, with 14 bases remaining between them. This CDR3 region has 14 residues. CDR3 in amino acids: CASSVGGGSRPLHF. Here the CDR3 DNA reads TGTGCCAGCAGCGTAGGGGGGGGCAGCAGGCCCCTCCACTTT.

The sample holds a few counts of this clone. This rearrangement joins TRBV20-1 to TRBJ1-5; TRBD1 might be the D (6 bases). Per germline, CDR1 DFQATT and CDR2 SNEGSKA (reference sequence). There are 15 residues in the CDR3. V shed 5 bases and J shed 6 bases, with 20 bases lying between them. The chain's CDR3 is CSAGVQGLRGQPQHF. Here the CDR3 DNA reads TGCAGTGCTGGTGTACAGGGCTTACGGGGTCAGCCCCAGCATTTT.

The CDR3 DNA follows: TGCGCCAGCAGCCAAGTCAGGGGGAACTACGAGCAGTACTTC. Amino acids: CASSQVRGNYEQYF. The genes are TRBV4-1 and TRBJ2-7; 7 bases align to TRBD1. This CDR3 comprises 14 residues. V dropped 1 base and J dropped 3; count of bases not matched to a gene: 3. Germline CDR1 and CDR2: MGHRA and YSYEKL.

The genes are TRBV3-1 (or the pseudogene TRBV3-2) and TRBJ1-2; TRBD1 matches 9 bases. V trimming: 2 bases; J trimming: 9 bases; junction bases outside the gene matches: 10. The CDR3 runs to 15 residues. The germline V gene encodes CDR1 LGHDT and CDR2 YNNKEL (reference sequence). DNA of the CDR3: TGTGCCAGCAGCCAACAGGACAGGGGACCTTCGAGCTACACCTTC. This sequence encodes CASSQQDRGPSSYTF.

The genes are TRBV19 and TRBJ1-2; TRBD1 matches at 8 bases. The V gene end was trimmed by 6 bases and the J gene end by 3 bases; junction bases not matched to a gene: 3. The CDR3 has 13 residues. Germline V gene data show CDR1 as LNHDA and CDR2 as SQIVND (reference sequence). The chain's CDR3 is CASSSQGDYGYTF. The CDR3 DNA is TGTGCCAGTAGCTCACAGGGGGACTATGGCTACACCTTC.

The rearrangement uses TRBV9 and TRBJ1-1; tentatively, D is TRBD1 (5 bases). The CDR3 is 13 amino acids. The V and J ends lost 0 bases and 3 bases respectively, with 6 bases between them. Germline lookup yields CDR1 SGDLS and CDR2 YYNGEE. The chain's CDR3 is CASSVEGDTEAFF. The CDR3 nucleotides are TGTGCCAGCAGCGTAGAAGGGGACACTGAAGCTTTCTTT.

The chain uses TRBV7-9 and TRBJ2-2, with D uncertain. The V gene's germline CDR1 is SEHNR and CDR2 FQNEAQ (reference sequence). Between the trimmed V and J ends, which lost 5 bases and 4 bases, there was a span of 14 bases. The CDR3 consists of 15 residues. CDR3 residues: CASSPVAVSTGELFF. CDR3 DNA: TGTGCCAGCAGCCCAGTCGCGGTTTCCACCGGGGAGCTGTTTTTT. The full variable domain, rest sourced from reference TRBV7-9 and TRBJ2-2, is DTGVSQNPRHKITKRGQNVTFRCDPISEHNRLYWYRQTLGQGPEFLTYFQNEAQLEKSRLLSDRFSAERPKGSFSTLEIQRTEQGDSAMYLCASSPVAVSTGELFFGEGSRLTVL.

The chain employs TRBV9 and TRBJ2-6; D perhaps matches TRBD2 (5 bases). CDR1 is SGDLS and CDR2 is YYNGEE in the germline V gene. The CDR3 length is 17 residues. V dropped 2 bases and J dropped 0 bases, with 12 bases sitting between them. CDR3 region: CASSVYSDYSGANVLTF. In DNA, the CDR3 is TGTGCCAGCAGCGTCTACTCAGACTACTCTGGGGCCAACGTCCTGACTTTC.

J is TRBJ2-7 and V is TRBV6-2 or TRBV6-3, with 8 bases matching TRBD2. This CDR3 region has 15 residues. Germline trimming cut 0 bases from V and 7 bases from J; bases unmatched to any gene: 8. Germline CDR1 reads MNHEY; CDR2 reads SVGEGT. As DNA, the CDR3 is TGTGCCAGCAGTTACTCCGCCCTACCGGGAGGGGAGCAGTACTTC. Translated, it gives CASSYSALPGGEQYF.

The chain employs TRBV5-4 and TRBJ2-3, with a weak D call TRBD1 (5 bases). CDR1 is SGHNT, CDR2 YYREEE, per germline (reference sequence). V lost 2 bases and J lost 4, with 8 bases in between. The CDR3 has 13 amino acids. The CDR3: CASSLPGSDTQYF. The DNA of the CDR3 is TGTGCCAGCAGCTTACCAGGGTCAGATACGCAGTATTTT.

This clone was detected a few times. V usage is TRBV7-9 and J usage is TRBJ1-2; the match to TRBD1 covers 7 bases. In germline, CDR1 is SEHNR, CDR2 FQNEAQ (reference sequence). CDR3 size: 16 residues. The V and J ends lost 4 bases and 8 bases, in that order; junction bases with no gene match: 16. CDR3 protein: CASSSRDSHTSKGYTF. DNA for the CDR3: TGTGCCAGCAGCTCCCGGGACAGCCACACATCTAAGGGCTACACCTTC.

The V gene is TRBV7-2, the J gene TRBJ2-1; D gene unclear. V lost 5 bases to trimming and J lost 7 bases, with 9 bases between them. CDR1 is SGHTA, CDR2 FQGNSA, per germline. The CDR3 has 12 residues. The CDR3 bases are TGTGCCAGCAGCCCGCAGAGGAATGAGCAGTTCTTC. Translated, it gives CASSPQRNEQFF.

The chain's CDR3 is CASSLIAAGELFF. CDR3 coding DNA: TGTGCCAGCAGCTTAATAGCGGCCGGGGAGCTGTTTTTT. The chain carries TRBV7-3 and TRBJ2-2; a possible D gene is TRBD2 (6 bases). V was shortened by 1 base and J by 6 bases, with 6 bases between the two germline ends. From germline, CDR1 is SGHTA and CDR2 FQGTGA. The CDR3 covers 13 residues.